Below are 8 T cell receptor beta chains sequenced from a single sample in a study of circulating CD8 cells and anti-PD-1 response in melanoma. From live CD3+CD8+TCRalphabeta+ cells, four PD-1 and/or TIGIT subsets were sorted. TCR libraries were prepared from roughly 15 ng of total RNA with the QIAseq Immune Repertoire TCR panel. TCRdb re-derived calls from the reads in MiXCR, one entry per CDR3 protein. Here the sample spans 600 to 650 distinct CDR3 sequences, 9.3% being singletons. This specimen consisted of CD8+ T cells from PBMCs, obtained at baseline or after one month of anti-PD-1 therapy (not recorded which). These receptor sequences come from a human donor with melanoma.

This clonotype ranks as medium-sized. The chain has TRBV28 and TRBJ2-4, with D possibly being TRBD1 (6 bases). Looked up from germline, CDR1 is MDHEN and CDR2 is SYDVKM. V shed 6 bases and J shed 6 bases, with 12 bases lying between them. This CDR3 contains 13 residues. The CDR3 DNA follows: TGTGCCAGCAGCATATCGACAGGAAACATTCAGTACTTC. Its translation: CASSISTGNIQYF.

Within the sample, this clonotype is medium-sized. The chain joins TRBV19 to TRBJ2-3, with 7 bases lining up with TRBD1. The germline V gene encodes CDR1 LNHDA and CDR2 SQIVND (reference sequence). The CDR3 covers 15 residues. The V and J ends lost 3 bases and 0 bases, in that order; junction bases with no gene match: 3. The CDR3 DNA reads TGTGCCAGTAGTATGGACAGGAGTAGCACAGATACGCAGTATTTT. Its protein product is CASSMDRSSTDTQYF.

This clonotype is large in the sample. The gene calls are TRBV19 and TRBJ2-7; the D gene is possibly TRBD1 (6 bases). Trimming removed 5 bases from V and 3 bases from J, with 11 bases in between. The CDR3 is made up of 13 amino acids. The germline V gene encodes CDR1 LNHDA and CDR2 SQIVND (reference sequence). The CDR3 reads CASSSGGYYEQYF. DNA of the CDR3: TGTGCCAGTAGTTCTGGGGGCTACTACGAGCAGTACTTC. The full variable domain, with the rest looked up from reference TRBV19 and TRBJ2-7, is DGGITQSPKYLFRKEGQNVTLSCEQNLNHDAMYWYRQDPGQGLRLIYYSQIVNDFQKGDIAEGYSVSREKKESFPLTVTSAQKNPTAFYLCASSSGGYYEQYFGPGTRLTVT.

In its sample, this clonotype ranks as large. The CDR3 spells CASSWSGGAFF. DNA of the CDR3: TGTGCCAGCAGCTGGAGCGGGGGGGCGTTCTTC. The rearrangement links TRBV5-6 to TRBJ2-1; 10 nucleotides agree with TRBD2. CDR3 length equals 11 residues. J lost 15 bases, V lost 3 bases, and 3 bases had no gene match. Germline assignment: CDR1 SGHDT and CDR2 YYEEEE.

By frequency in the sample, this clonotype is large. The V and J genes are TRBV20-1 and TRBJ2-5; the match to TRBD1 covers 9 bases. CDR3 length: 12 amino acids. V was clipped by 5 bases and J by 6 bases; unmatched bases: 4. The V gene's germline CDR1 is DFQATT and CDR2 SNEGSKA (reference sequence). This chain's CDR3 is CSAGQGTQTQYF. CDR3 DNA: TGCAGTGCTGGACAGGGGACGCAGACCCAGTACTTC.

This clonotype is judged medium-sized. The CDR3 DNA sequence: TGTGCCAGCAATTGGGGCGGGGCGAACTACGAGCAGTACTTC. Its protein is CASNWGGANYEQYF. The chain has TRBV7-2 and TRBJ2-7, with TRBD2 as a possible D gene (6 bases). This CDR3 spans 14 amino acids. Deletions cut 7 bases from V and 3 bases from J, with 16 bases between. The germline V gene encodes CDR1 SGHTA and CDR2 FQGNSA.

This clonotype is labeled as large. The V gene is TRBV2, the J gene TRBJ1-1; D remains unclear. The V end was cut by 4 bases, the J end by 7 bases, with 13 bases between. The CDR3 is 13 amino acids. Germline values: CDR1 SNHLY, CDR2 FYNNEI. The CDR3 DNA follows: TGTGCCAGCAGTGGGATCGAGAAGGATGAAGCTTTCTTT. Protein: CASSGIEKDEAFF.

As concerns this clonotype: A much larger clone differs by one base, so this may be a read error. The CDR3 nucleotides are TGTGCCAGCAGCTCAGGGAGCCCCTATAATTCACCCCTCCACTTT. Amino acids: CASSSGSPYNSPLHF. This chain links TRBV5-4 with TRBJ1-6, with a weak D call TRBD1 (5 bases). Trimming shortened V by 3 bases and J by 2 bases, and 9 bases separated the two germline ends. CDR1 and CDR2 from the germline V gene are SGHNT and YYREEE (reference sequence). This CDR3 region has 15 residues.